What follows are 14 T cell receptor beta chains derived from one specimen sequenced in a study of blood T cells in healthy people across ages. A second PCR of about 7 to 12 cycles used a sample-barcoded 5' primer and a J-beta primer mix. TCRdb processed the 5' RACE reads anew with MiXCR; each CDR3 protein has one entry. The sample carries around 800,000 distinct CDR3 sequences, around 25% recorded once. The sample also formed part of further work on T cells of mothers and their children.

Sequencing was done on a sample of blood. The source is a boy younger than 18 in good health.

This clonotype was found a few times. CDR3 protein: CASRHRGNQPQHF. Here the CDR3 DNA reads TGTGCCAGCAGGCACCGGGGAAATCAGCCCCAGCATTTT. This chain connects TRBV12-3 or TRBV12-4 to TRBJ1-5; D gene ambiguous. The CDR3 spans 13 residues. V lost 6 bases and J lost 4, with 10 bases in between.

This clonotype was picked up a small number of times. The chain is built from TRBV2 and TRBJ2-1, with TRBD2 matching 16 bases. The CDR3 is made up of 21 amino acids. With V trimmed by 0 bases and J by 1 base, 9 bases remained unmatched. Germline-derived CDR1 and CDR2 are SNHLY and FYNNEI. The CDR3 reads CASSEAPPGLAGGGSYNEQFF. DNA of the CDR3: TGTGCCAGCAGTGAAGCGCCTCCGGGACTAGCGGGGGGGGGATCCTACAATGAGCAGTTCTTC.

The sample holds a few counts of this clonotype. The chain uses TRBV5-1 and TRBJ1-2; 7 bases are shared with TRBD1. The CDR3 loop spans 14 amino acids. Per the germline V gene, CDR1 is SGHRS and CDR2 is YFSETQ. Trimming removed 0 bases from V and 8 bases from J; junction bases left unmatched: 7. The CDR3 DNA follows: TGCGCCAGCAGCTTGGCGAGACAGGGTTGGGGCTACACCTTC. Its protein product is CASSLARQGWGYTF. The whole variable domain, filled in from reference TRBV5-1 and TRBJ1-2, reads KAGVTQTPRYLIKTRGQQVTLSCSPISGHRSVSWYQQTPGQGLQFLFEYFSETQRNKGNFPGRFSGRQFSNSRSEMNVSTLELGDSALYLCASSLARQGWGYTFGSGTRLTVV.

CDR3 coding DNA: TGCAGTGCTACTAGCGGGGGGGCCAAAAACGAGCAGTACTTC. It encodes CSATSGGAKNEQYF. The rearrangement joins TRBV20-1 to TRBJ2-7; 12 nucleotides line up with TRBD2. Germline CDR1 DFQATT, CDR2 SNEGSKA (reference sequence). V shed 4 bases and J 5 bases; nucleotides not matched to a gene: 6. The CDR3 is 14 residues long.

This clonotype was found a few times. V and J are TRBV12-3 or TRBV12-4 and TRBJ1-1; possible D gene TRBD1, 6 bases. The CDR3 extends over 17 amino acids. V was trimmed by 3 bases and J by 2 bases, leaving 19 bases between them. The CDR3 nucleotides read TGTGCCAGCAGTTTCAAAAGCTGGGGGCGGCCCAACACTGAAGCTTTCTTT. Translated, it gives CASSFKSWGRPNTEAFF.

This chain links TRBV2 with TRBJ1-3; TRBD1 matches 7 bases. This CDR3 is 13 amino acids long. In germline, CDR1 is SNHLY, CDR2 FYNNEI. V lost 11 bases to trimming and J lost 1 base; unmatched junction nucleotides: 5. The CDR3 DNA is TGTGCCGGCACAGGGGATTCTGGAAACACCATATATTTT. Translating it yields CAGTGDSGNTIYF. Full variable domain (rest looked up from reference TRBV2 and TRBJ1-3): EPEVTQTPSHQVTQMGQEVILRCVPISNHLYFYWYRQILGQKVEFLVSFYNNEISEKSEIFDDQFSVERPDGSNFTLKIRSTKLEDSAMYFCAGTGDSGNTIYFGEGSWLTVV.

Worth noting for this clonotype: At one end, the junction sequence differs from germline, possibly due to a read error. This chain links TRBV29-1 with TRBJ1-2; D gene unclear. This CDR3 region has 12 residues. Germline CDR1 is SQVTM and CDR2 is ANQGSEA. CDR3 residues: CSVGGSAYDYTF. As DNA, the CDR3 is TGCAGCGTTGGTGGCAGCGCCTATGACTACACCTTC.

This clonotype was detected a few times. V and J are TRBV11-2 and TRBJ2-1, with D hard to call. Trimming pared 0 bases from V and 3 bases from J, leaving 9 bases between. This CDR3 comprises 15 residues. CDR1 and CDR2 (germline): SGHAT, FQNNGV. The CDR3 nucleotides read TGTGCCAGCAGCTTAGATGCGAACAGCTACAATGAGCAGTTCTTC. It yields the protein CASSLDANSYNEQFF.

The chain links TRBV19 to TRBJ2-1, with 9 bases lining up with TRBD1. The CDR3 length is 14 residues. Trimming cost V 7 bases and J 5 bases; bases outside gene matches: 6. The germline gives CDR1 LNHDA, CDR2 SQIVND (reference sequence). This CDR3 reads CASTLDRGDNEQFF. As DNA, the CDR3 is TGTGCCAGTACCCTGGACAGGGGTGACAATGAGCAGTTCTTC.

The chain employs TRBV27 and TRBJ1-6; D may be TRBD1 (5 bases). CDR3 size: 15 residues. V was cut by 2 bases and J by 6 bases, with 11 bases left in between. The germline gives CDR1 MNHEY, CDR2 SMNVEV (reference sequence). Here the CDR3 reads CASSLGGKGNSPLHF. The CDR3 DNA is TGTGCCAGCAGTTTAGGGGGTAAAGGTAATTCACCCCTCCACTTT.

This clonotype was seen more than once but under ten times. The chain has TRBV12-3 or TRBV12-4 and TRBJ2-7, with 8 nucleotides matching TRBD1. This CDR3 is built from 14 residues. The V gene end was trimmed by 5 bases and the J gene end by 2 bases; junction bases not matched to a gene: 5. CDR3 loop: CASSHLDRAYEQYF. As DNA, the CDR3 is TGTGCCAGCAGTCACCTGGACAGGGCCTACGAGCAGTACTTC.

This clonotype was seen only a few times. The chain recombines TRBV6-5 with TRBJ1-6, with D perhaps matching TRBD1 (5 bases). V was clipped by 2 bases and J by 6 bases, with 8 bases between them. The CDR3 extends over 14 amino acids. Germline CDR1 MNHEY, CDR2 SVGAGI. CDR3 in DNA: TGTGCCAGCAGTTACGGGGGTTCTAATTCACCCCTCCACTTT. The encoded protein is CASSYGGSNSPLHF.

This clonotype occurred a few times. The chain uses TRBV7-9 and TRBJ1-3; D not certain. The CDR3 runs to 12 residues. The V end lost 4 bases, the J end lost 3 bases, and 4 bases lay between the germline ends. CDR1 SEHNR and CDR2 FQNEAQ come from the germline V gene (reference sequence). The CDR3 nucleotides read TGTGCCAGCAGCTCGGTTGGAAACACCATATATTTT. Translating gives CASSSVGNTIYF.

This clonotype was counted only a few times. The chain joins TRBV12-3 or TRBV12-4 to TRBJ1-2; 8 positions match TRBD1. The CDR3 has 16 amino acids. V lost 4 bases to trimming and J lost 3 bases; unmatched junction nucleotides: 10. CDR3 loop: CASSSGAGGDHYGYTF. CDR3 coding DNA: TGTGCCAGCAGTTCGGGTGCAGGGGGCGACCACTATGGCTACACCTTC.